This is a list of T cell receptor beta chains from one sample in a study of response to subunit inactivated influenza vaccine. TCRdb ran MiXCR on the RT-PCR reads and lists one entry per CDR3 protein. The sample shows 500,000 or so distinct CDR3 sequences, approximately 9.9% of them seen only once. Sequencing used PBMCs from blood, obtained more than 35 days after vaccination. The source of these receptors is a man in his fifties who received an inactivated influenza vaccine. Both conserved end residues are part of each CDR3. A D gene is named only where the DNA matches it firmly. Clone sizes are given selectively: once, few, many, or a class where the clone is expanded.

d_call: TRBD1; clone_size: many; v_call: TRBV4-1; j_call: TRBJ1-1; cdr3_nt: TGCGCCAGCAGCCGAAGGGACAGGGACAACACTGAAGCTTTCTTT; cdr3_aa: CASSRRDRDNTEAFF
d_call: TRBD2; clone_size: many; v_call: TRBV12-3/TRBV12-4; j_call: TRBJ2-7; cdr3_nt: TGTGCCAGCGCTCCGGGACTATCGAGCGAGCAGTACTTC; cdr3_aa: CASAPGLSSEQYF
d_call: NA; clone_size: many; v_call: TRBV5-6; j_call: TRBJ2-5; cdr3_nt: TGTGCCAGCAGCTTGGGGGACACACTCCCCCAAGAGACCCAGTACTTC; cdr3_aa: CASSLGDTLPQETQYF
d_call: TRBD2; clone_size: few; v_call: TRBV28; j_call: TRBJ2-1; cdr3_nt: TGTGCCAGCAGGCTACAGGGCCTAGCGGGGCTCAATGAGCAGTTCTTC; cdr3_aa: CASRLQGLAGLNEQFF
d_call: TRBD2; clone_size: few; v_call: TRBV28; j_call: TRBJ2-5; cdr3_nt: TGTGCCAGCAGTTCTTTAGGACTAGCGGGGGGTCCACGACTTGGGGAGACCCAGTACTTC; cdr3_aa: CASSSLGLAGGPRLGETQYF
d_call: NA; clone_size: many; v_call: TRBV11-3; j_call: TRBJ2-3; cdr3_nt: TGTGCCAGCAGCTTAGATCTGGAGCATACTAGCACAGATACGCAGTATTTT; cdr3_aa: CASSLDLEHTSTDTQYF
d_call: TRBD2; clone_size: few; v_call: TRBV20-1; j_call: TRBJ2-7; cdr3_nt: TGCAGTGCTAGAGTGGGGACTAGCCACGAGCAGTACTTC; cdr3_aa: CSARVGTSHEQYF
d_call: TRBD2; clone_size: NA; v_call: TRBV12-3/TRBV12-4; j_call: TRBJ2-1; cdr3_nt: TGTGCCAGCATAGCGGGGGGCGCCTACAATGAGCAGTTCTTC; cdr3_aa: CASIAGGAYNEQFF
d_call: NA; clone_size: NA; v_call: TRBV19; j_call: TRBJ2-5; cdr3_nt: TGTGCCAGTAGTATGGTCGCGGCACAAGAGACCCAGTACTTC; cdr3_aa: CASSMVAAQETQYF
d_call: TRBD2; clone_size: few; v_call: TRBV12-5; j_call: TRBJ2-7; cdr3_nt: TGTGCTAGTGGTTTGGTAGGGACTAGCGGGAGCCTCAACGACGAGCAGTACTTC; cdr3_aa: CASGLVGTSGSLNDEQYF
d_call: NA; clone_size: many; v_call: TRBV7-8; j_call: TRBJ2-7; cdr3_nt: TGTGCCAGCAGCTTAGTACGGACCTACGAGCAGTACTTC; cdr3_aa: CASSLVRTYEQYF
d_call: TRBD2; clone_size: NA; v_call: TRBV4-2; j_call: TRBJ2-3; cdr3_nt: TGTGCCAGCAGCCAAGTCTCGGCTAGCGGGAGGGCCACAGATACGCAGTATTTT; cdr3_aa: CASSQVSASGRATDTQYF
d_call: NA; clone_size: few; v_call: TRBV7-8; j_call: TRBJ2-7; cdr3_nt: TGTGCCAGCAGCTTAGGGCGGAGCAACTACGAGCAGTACTTC; cdr3_aa: CASSLGRSNYEQYF
d_call: TRBD1; clone_size: few; v_call: TRBV2; j_call: TRBJ1-6; cdr3_nt: TGTGCCAGTAGGGACAGGGAGAGCTCCTATAATTCACCCCTCCACTTT; cdr3_aa: CASRDRESSYNSPLHF
d_call: NA; clone_size: few; v_call: TRBV3-1; j_call: TRBJ2-6; cdr3_nt: TGTGCCAGCAGCCAAGACCCGCGGGACTCTGGGGCCAACGTCCTGACTTTC; cdr3_aa: CASSQDPRDSGANVLTF
d_call: NA; clone_size: NA; v_call: TRBV3-1; j_call: TRBJ2-1; cdr3_nt: TGTGCCAGCAGCCAAGCGGGATTTTCCTACAATGAGCCGTTCTTC; cdr3_aa: CASSQAGFSYNEPFF
d_call: NA; clone_size: few; v_call: TRBV15; j_call: TRBJ2-5; cdr3_nt: TGTGCCACCAGCAGAGTGGCAGGCTCGGAGACCCAGTACTTC; cdr3_aa: CATSRVAGSETQYF
d_call: NA; clone_size: NA; v_call: TRBV5-1; j_call: TRBJ1-2; cdr3_nt: TGCGCCAGCAGCCAGACACTGGGGAATCGGTATGGCTACACCTTC; cdr3_aa: CASSQTLGNRYGYTF
d_call: NA; clone_size: NA; v_call: TRBV18; j_call: TRBJ1-1; cdr3_nt: TGTGCCAGCTCGCCAAATCGGGACACTTTGAACACTGAAGCTTTCTTT; cdr3_aa: CASSPNRDTLNTEAFF
d_call: TRBD1; clone_size: many; v_call: TRBV7-9; j_call: TRBJ1-2; cdr3_nt: TGTGCCACAACAGGGGGCGACTATGGCTACACCTTC; cdr3_aa: CATTGGDYGYTF
d_call: TRBD1; clone_size: many; v_call: TRBV10-1; j_call: TRBJ2-7; cdr3_nt: TGCGCCAGTTCGGGACAGGAGAGCTCCTACGAGCAGTACTTC; cdr3_aa: CASSGQESSYEQYF
d_call: NA; clone_size: NA; v_call: TRBV6-4; j_call: TRBJ1-2; cdr3_nt: TGTGCCAGCAGTGACCCAGGGCGGTATGGCTACACCTTC; cdr3_aa: CASSDPGRYGYTF
d_call: TRBD2; clone_size: few; v_call: TRBV12-3/TRBV12-4; j_call: TRBJ2-5; cdr3_nt: TGTGCCAGCACGGGCATTCTGTCTAGCGGGAGGTTCCAAGAGACCCAGTACTTC; cdr3_aa: CASTGILSSGRFQETQYF
d_call: NA; clone_size: few; v_call: TRBV4-2; j_call: TRBJ1-2; cdr3_nt: TGTGCCAGCAGCGAAGAGAATTCCCATGGCTACACCTTC; cdr3_aa: CASSEENSHGYTF
d_call: NA; clone_size: few; v_call: TRBV3-1; j_call: TRBJ2-3; cdr3_nt: TGTGCCAGCAGCCAAGATCTGGCAGGGACATTCACAGATACGCAGTATTTT; cdr3_aa: CASSQDLAGTFTDTQYF
d_call: TRBD1; clone_size: many; v_call: TRBV6-2/TRBV6-3; j_call: TRBJ2-1; cdr3_nt: TGTGCCAGCATCTCCGTGGGACAGGGGGGTGAGCAGTTCTTC; cdr3_aa: CASISVGQGGEQFF
d_call: TRBD2; clone_size: many; v_call: TRBV4-3; j_call: TRBJ2-7; cdr3_nt: TGCGCCAGCAGCCAAGTTGGGACTAGCGGGTACGAGCAGTACTTC; cdr3_aa: CASSQVGTSGYEQYF
d_call: NA; clone_size: few; v_call: TRBV20-1; j_call: TRBJ2-7; cdr3_nt: TGCAGCGCTAGTCCCGGACGACAGGAGCAGTACTTC; cdr3_aa: CSASPGRQEQYF
d_call: TRBD2; clone_size: NA; v_call: TRBV12-3/TRBV12-4; j_call: TRBJ2-1; cdr3_nt: TGTGCCAGCAGTTTACCCATACTAGCGGGTGGGGAGCAGTTCTTC; cdr3_aa: CASSLPILAGGEQFF
d_call: TRBD2; clone_size: NA; v_call: TRBV28; j_call: TRBJ2-1; cdr3_nt: TGTGCCAGCAGACGAACTACTAGCGGGAGGGCCTTTAGGTCCTACAATGAGCAGTTCTTC; cdr3_aa: CASRRTTSGRAFRSYNEQFF
d_call: NA; clone_size: NA; v_call: TRBV28; j_call: TRBJ2-6; cdr3_nt: TGTGCCAGCAGTCGTGGGCGGTCTACCCGCTCTGGGGCCAACGTCCTGACTTTC; cdr3_aa: CASSRGRSTRSGANVLTF
d_call: NA; clone_size: many; v_call: TRBV9; j_call: TRBJ2-3; cdr3_nt: TGTGCCAGCAGCCCCCATGTTGTCGCAGCGGGTACGCAGTATTTT; cdr3_aa: CASSPHVVAAGTQYF
d_call: TRBD1; clone_size: NA; v_call: TRBV10-3; j_call: TRBJ2-5; cdr3_nt: TGTGCCATCAGGGGGGACAGGCTGCCCTCGGAGACCCAGTACTTC; cdr3_aa: CAIRGDRLPSETQYF
d_call: NA; clone_size: many; v_call: TRBV5-1; j_call: TRBJ2-1; cdr3_nt: TGCGCCAGCAGCTTGGAATGGCGGGGGCTCTACAATGAGCAGTTCTTC; cdr3_aa: CASSLEWRGLYNEQFF
d_call: NA; clone_size: few; v_call: TRBV11-2; j_call: TRBJ1-5; cdr3_nt: TGTGCCAGCAGCTTGTCAGTTAATCAGCCCCAGCATTTT; cdr3_aa: CASSLSVNQPQHF